The following is a TCR beta chain sequence with its context. V was trimmed by 1 base and J by 0 bases, leaving 18 bases between them. The CDR3 loop spans 18 amino acids. The V gene's germline CDR1 is SGHTA and CDR2 FQGTGA. According to the study, TCR beta libraries were built with iRepertoire HTBI primers and CDR3-region Arm-PCR. One entry per CDR3 protein, called by TCRdb with MiXCR from the multiplex PCR reads. The sample includes around 460,000 distinct CDR3 sequences, roughly 23% of them seen just once. Time point described: persistent/refractory GD, antithyroid drugs over 5 years with positive TRAb. Following extraction of RNA from PBMCs, that RNA was used to make the TCR library. The sample is drawn from a study of regulatory T cells in long-lasting Graves disease.

The sample in question was peripheral blood mononuclear cells (PBMCs), obtained when the disease was refractory, from a patient treated with antithyroid drugs. The TCR originated in a female donor with Graves disease. The chain has TRBV7-3 and TRBJ1-1; D possibly corresponds to TRBD1 (5 bases). CDR3 region: CASSLMGGGGVMNTEAFF. The CDR3 DNA reads as TGTGCCAGCAGCTTAATGGGGGGGGGTGGGGTGATGAACACTGAAGCTTTCTTT.